Sequencing of this TCR beta chain was carried out in a study of radiotherapy plus CTLA-4 blockade in lung cancer. Study details: Patients showed objective responses in 15% to 20% of cases, and disease control was achieved by 31%.

Study-wide results and caveats: Reports state that early shifts in blood T cell clones, with interferon-beta, best predicted response.

Germline CDR1 is GTSNPN and CDR2 is SVGIG (reference sequence). V was pared by 7 bases and J by 9 bases, with 10 bases of the junction left unmatched. The CDR3 is 14 amino acids. Only a few counts were recorded for this clone. Its antigen remains unknown. This table comes from immunoSEQ multiplex PCR, and its TCRdb copy is limited to in-frame clones, with some not included. The data hold about 14,000 clones, with about 90% observed a single time. CTLA-4 blockade with ipilimumab, together with focal radiation, was given to patients with chemo-refractory metastatic non-small-cell lung cancer. The source was peripheral blood, collected from a patient treated with radiotherapy plus ipilimumab. The clonotype comes from a human donor with non-small cell lung cancer that progressed on radiotherapy plus ipilimumab. Some clones in this sample may be carry-over from other donors' samples. The chain combines TRBV30 with TRBJ1-6; 9 bases fit TRBD1. DNA of the CDR3: TGTGCCTTGCGACTGGACAGGGGAGGTTCACCCCTCCACTTT. It translates to CALRLDRGGSPLHF.